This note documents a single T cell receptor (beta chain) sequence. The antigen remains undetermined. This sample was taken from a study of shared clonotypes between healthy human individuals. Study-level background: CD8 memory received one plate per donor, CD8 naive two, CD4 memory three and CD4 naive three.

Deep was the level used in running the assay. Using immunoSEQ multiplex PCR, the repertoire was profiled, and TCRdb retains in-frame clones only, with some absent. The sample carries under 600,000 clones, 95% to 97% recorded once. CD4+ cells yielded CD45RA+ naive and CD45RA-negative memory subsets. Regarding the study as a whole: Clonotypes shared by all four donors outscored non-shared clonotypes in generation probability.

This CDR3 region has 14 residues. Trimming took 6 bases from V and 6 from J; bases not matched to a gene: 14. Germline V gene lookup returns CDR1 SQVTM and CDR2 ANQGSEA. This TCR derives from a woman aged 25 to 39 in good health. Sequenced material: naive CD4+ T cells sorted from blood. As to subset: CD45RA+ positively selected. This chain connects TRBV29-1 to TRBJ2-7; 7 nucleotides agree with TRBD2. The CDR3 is CSVKVAGLTGEQYF. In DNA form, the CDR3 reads TGCAGCGTGAAAGTAGCGGGCCTGACCGGCGAGCAGTACTTC.